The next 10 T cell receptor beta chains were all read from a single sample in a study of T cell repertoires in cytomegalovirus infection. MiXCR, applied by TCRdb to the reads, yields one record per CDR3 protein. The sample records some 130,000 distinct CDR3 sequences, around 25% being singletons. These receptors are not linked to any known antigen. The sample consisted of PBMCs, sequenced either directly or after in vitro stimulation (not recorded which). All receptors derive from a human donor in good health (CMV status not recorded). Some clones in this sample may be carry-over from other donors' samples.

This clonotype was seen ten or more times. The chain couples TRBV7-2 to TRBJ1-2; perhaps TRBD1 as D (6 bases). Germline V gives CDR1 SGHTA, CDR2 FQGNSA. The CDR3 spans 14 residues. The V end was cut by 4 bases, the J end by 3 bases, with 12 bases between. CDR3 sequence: CASSSYRADYGYTF. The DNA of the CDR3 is TGTGCCAGCAGCTCCTACAGGGCTGACTATGGCTACACCTTC.

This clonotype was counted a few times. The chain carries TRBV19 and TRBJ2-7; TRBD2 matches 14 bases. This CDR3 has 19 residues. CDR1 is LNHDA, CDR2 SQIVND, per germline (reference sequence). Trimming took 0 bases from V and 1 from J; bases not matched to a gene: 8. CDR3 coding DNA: TGTGCCAGTAGTATAGAACCCCCGGGACTAGCGGGAGCTTCCTACGAGCAGTACTTC. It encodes CASSIEPPGLAGASYEQYF. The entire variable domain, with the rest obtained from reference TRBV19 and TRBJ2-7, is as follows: DGGITQSPKYLFRKEGQNVTLSCEQNLNHDAMYWYRQDPGQGLRLIYYSQIVNDFQKGDIAEGYSVSREKKESFPLTVTSAQKNPTAFYLCASSIEPPGLAGASYEQYFGPGTRLTVT.

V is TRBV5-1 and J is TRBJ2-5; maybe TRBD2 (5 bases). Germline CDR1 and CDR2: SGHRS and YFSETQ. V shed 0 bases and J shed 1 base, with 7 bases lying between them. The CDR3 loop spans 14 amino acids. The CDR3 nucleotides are TGCGCCAGCAGCTTGGGGGGAGTCCAAGAGACCCAGTACTTC. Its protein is CASSLGGVQETQYF.

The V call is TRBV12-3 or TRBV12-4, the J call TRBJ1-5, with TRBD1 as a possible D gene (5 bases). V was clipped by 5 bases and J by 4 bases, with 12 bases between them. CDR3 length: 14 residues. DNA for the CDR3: TGTGCCAGCAGTCCGTCGACAGTAAATCAGCCCCAGCATTTT. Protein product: CASSPSTVNQPQHF.

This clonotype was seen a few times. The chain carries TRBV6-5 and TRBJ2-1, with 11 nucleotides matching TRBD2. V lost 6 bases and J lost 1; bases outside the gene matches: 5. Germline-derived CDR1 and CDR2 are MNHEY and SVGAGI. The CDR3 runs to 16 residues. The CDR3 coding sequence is TGTGCCAGCAGAAGACTAGCGGGATGGTCCTACAATGAGCAGTTCTTC. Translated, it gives CASRRLAGWSYNEQFF.

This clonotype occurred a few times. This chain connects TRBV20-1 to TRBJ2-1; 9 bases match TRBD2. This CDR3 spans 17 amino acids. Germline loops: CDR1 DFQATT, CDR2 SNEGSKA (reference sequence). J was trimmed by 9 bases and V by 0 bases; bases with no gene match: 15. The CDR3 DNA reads TGCAGTGCTAGAGATTTTTTCGGCGGGAGGGCCTTAGGTGAGCAGTTCTTC. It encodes CSARDFFGGRALGEQFF.

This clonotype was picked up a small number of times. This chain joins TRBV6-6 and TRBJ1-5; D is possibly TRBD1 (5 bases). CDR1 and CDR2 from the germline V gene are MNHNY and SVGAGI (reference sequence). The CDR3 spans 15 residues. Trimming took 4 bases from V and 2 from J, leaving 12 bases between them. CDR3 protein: CASSFWGGGNQPQHF. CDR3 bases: TGTGCCAGCAGTTTCTGGGGGGGTGGCAATCAGCCCCAGCATTTT.

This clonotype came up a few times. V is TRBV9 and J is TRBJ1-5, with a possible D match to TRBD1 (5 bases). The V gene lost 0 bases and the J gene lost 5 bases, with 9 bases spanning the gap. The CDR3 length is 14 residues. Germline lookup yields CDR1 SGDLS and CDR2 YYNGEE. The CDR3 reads CASSVVRAHQPQHF. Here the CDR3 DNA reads TGTGCCAGCAGCGTAGTCAGGGCCCATCAGCCCCAGCATTTT.

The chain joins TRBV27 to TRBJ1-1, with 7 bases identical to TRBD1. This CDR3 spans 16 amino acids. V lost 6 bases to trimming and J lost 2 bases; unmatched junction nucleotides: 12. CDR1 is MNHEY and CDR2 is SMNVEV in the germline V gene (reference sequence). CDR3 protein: CASSRGQQGGNTEAFF. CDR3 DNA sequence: TGTGCCAGCAGCCGAGGACAGCAGGGGGGAAACACTGAAGCTTTCTTT.

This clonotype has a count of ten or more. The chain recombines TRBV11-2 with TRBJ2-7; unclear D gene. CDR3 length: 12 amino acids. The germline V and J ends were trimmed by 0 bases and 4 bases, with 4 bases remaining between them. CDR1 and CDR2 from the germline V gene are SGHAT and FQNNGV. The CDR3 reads CASSLDGYEQYV. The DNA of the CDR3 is TGTGCCAGCAGCTTAGATGGTTACGAGCAGTACGTC.